This T cell receptor (beta chain) was captured by sequencing in a study of blood T cell repertoires in COVID-19. Study information: The United States, Italy and Spain provided the acute and convalescent COVID-19 samples. T cells, B-cell-depleted T cells, or PBMCs supplied cDNA or gDNA.

CDR3 length equals 15 residues. V lost 7 bases, J lost 10 bases, and 11 bases stayed unmatched. Germline V gene lookup returns CDR1 ENHRY and CDR2 SYGVKD. How the authors handled the data: Amplifying reference gene primers gave estimates of nucleated cell counts. Sequencing used immunoSEQ multiplex PCR; TCRdb keeps in-frame clones, though not all of them. The DNA was the basis for D and trimming; V, J and clone size are from that table. The sample contains hundreds of thousands of clones, 70% to 90% of which appear only once. This clone has just a few counts. The sample comprised peripheral blood. This TCR was sampled from a woman aged 40 to 55 who had recovered from COVID-19. This chain connects TRBV10-3 to TRBJ1-6, with TRBD1 matching over 9 bases. The CDR3 nucleotides are TGTGCCATCAACGACCGGACAGGGGTAGACTCACCCCTCCACTTT. Residues: CAINDRTGVDSPLHF.